This T cell receptor (beta chain) was observed in a study of T-cell reconstitution after alpha-beta-depleted transplantation in children (dated by TCRdb to about 2016). General notes on the study: Using TCR repertoire profiling, the study followed T-cell immune reconstitution in a quantitative way in children after TCRalphabeta/CD19-depleted allogeneic hematopoietic cell transplantation.

The library was made by PCR. Sequencing used an Illumina HiSeq 2500. TCR library preparation used molecular barcoding, with unique molecular identifiers applied to normalize quantification of the TCRbeta repertoire. TCRdb reworked the public reads: Q25 trimming with fastp, MiXCR clone assembly, productive beta chains retained. When rows share a CDR3 protein, they turn into one entry using the most common DNA and genes. The sample profile shows about 190,000 distinct CDR3 sequences; about 6.3% of them were found once. Clones ranked in the top ten supply around 3.1% of the sample. For CDR1 and CDR2, the germline V gene lists MGHRA and YSYEKL. The CDR3 starts with the cysteine, ends with the phenylalanine, and has 16 residues. This entry keeps only the CDR3 DNA: 48 bases, framed from base 1. V loses 3 bases of germline sequence and J loses 4 bases, and the interval between the two ends is 16 bases. Ten or more counts support this clonotype. Its antigen is not yet known. No base quality values were provided; no much bigger clone lies one nucleotide off.

Sequenced material: PBMCs from the stem cell graft donor, taken from the stem cell graft. The chain is assembled from TRBV4-1 and TRBJ2-1; TRBD2 is possibly the D segment (5 matching bases). This receptor was obtained from a human donor who donated a stem cell graft to a child with Wiskott-Aldrich syndrome. The DNA sequence follows: TGCGCCAGCAGCCAGGAATACGAGGGCGGTTACAATGAGCAGTTCTTC. It specifies CASSQEYEGGYNEQFF.